This TCR beta chain is from a study of blood T cell repertoires in COVID-19. Overall study context: COVID-19 samples, acute and convalescent, were from the United States, Italy and Spain.

The V end lost 4 bases, the J end lost 0 bases, and 15 bases lay between the germline ends. CDR3 length: 16 residues. Germline values: CDR1 SGHRS, CDR2 YFSETQ. Sequenced by immunoSEQ multiplex PCR; TCRdb stores in-frame clones only, minus some. Altogether around 170,000 clones are present, about 86% being singletons, with the ten largest covering more than 7.5%. The TCR comes from a man in his fifties or sixties with active or convalescent COVID-19. The chain combines TRBV5-1 with TRBJ2-3, with D possibly matching TRBD1 (5 bases). Sequencing was done on a sample of peripheral blood. CDR3 protein: CASSPRQPASTDTQYF. The CDR3 coding sequence is TGCGCCAGCAGCCCTAGACAGCCAGCTAGCACAGATACGCAGTATTTT.